The next 16 T cell receptor beta chains were all read from a single sample in a study of T cells in Graves' hyperthyroidism and ophthalmopathy. TCR beta CDR3 sequences were amplified from RNA transcripts. The TCR CDR3 was amplified in a first-round RT-PCR using the HTBI primer set. Each CDR3 protein is one row after TCRdb ran MiXCR on the multiplex PCR reads. The repertoire consists of 300,000 to 450,000 distinct CDR3 sequences, with 15% to 20% occurring once and the leading ten covering about a sixth. Sample: blood. The receptors come from a woman between 40 and 50 years old with Graves' ophthalmopathy.

This clonotype was picked up many times. The rearrangement uses TRBV7-8 and TRBJ1-5; D not certain. Trimming stripped 9 bases from V and 5 bases from J, with 11 bases between. The CDR3 sequence is 12 residues long. CDR1 SGHVS and CDR2 FQNEAQ come from the germline V gene. CDR3: CASNSPDQPQHF. CDR3 sequence (DNA): TGTGCCAGTAACTCGCCTGATCAGCCCCAGCATTTT. The full variable domain, completed using reference TRBV7-8 and TRBJ1-5, is GAGVSQSPRYKVAKRGQDVALRCDPISGHVSLFWYQQALGQGPEFLTYFQNEAQLDKSGLPSDRFFAERPEGSVSTLKIQRTQQEDSAVYLCASNSPDQPQHFGDGTRLSIL.

This clonotype was counted at least ten times. This chain connects TRBV25-1 to TRBJ1-1; no definite D call. The V end was cut by 1 base, the J end by 1 base, with 7 bases between. CDR1 is MGHDK, CDR2 SYGVNS, per germline. The CDR3 contains 14 residues. The CDR3 loop is CASSEFGKNTEAFF. The CDR3 DNA reads TGTGCCAGCAGTGAATTTGGAAAGAACACTGAAGCTTTCTTT. Full variable domain (rest looked up from reference TRBV25-1 and TRBJ1-1): EADIYQTPRYLVIGTGKKITLECSQTMGHDKMYWYQQDPGMELHLIHYSYGVNSTEKGDLSSESTVSRIRTEHFPLTLESARPSHTSQYLCASSEFGKNTEAFFGQGTRLTVV.

Ten or more counts support this clonotype. The chain carries TRBV28 and TRBJ1-6; a weak D match, TRBD1 (5 bases). Trimming removed 7 bases from V and 6 bases from J, with 13 bases in between. Germline lookup yields CDR1 MDHEN and CDR2 SYDVKM. This CDR3 region has 14 residues. This chain's CDR3 is CASTGQGFNSPLHF. CDR3 bases: TGTGCCAGCACAGGACAAGGATTTAATTCACCCCTCCACTTT.

This clonotype came up many times. The V gene is TRBV20-1, the J gene TRBJ1-1, with 7 bases matching TRBD1. CDR1 DFQATT and CDR2 SNEGSKA come from the germline V gene (reference sequence). There are 14 residues in the CDR3. V shed 2 bases and J 2 bases; nucleotides not matched to a gene: 5. As DNA, the CDR3 is TGCAGTGCTAGACGGGACAGAAGCAACACTGAAGCTTTCTTT. As protein: CSARRDRSNTEAFF.

There are many counts of this clonotype. This chain links TRBV29-1 with TRBJ2-7; 8 bases match TRBD1. The germline V gene has CDR1 SQVTM and CDR2 ANQGSEA. CDR3 size: 12 residues. J gave up 3 bases and V 4 bases, and 2 bases lay outside the gene matches. The CDR3 DNA sequence: TGCAGCGTTGGTGGACAGGGCTACGAGCAGTACTTC. The encoded protein is CSVGGQGYEQYF.

This clonotype was seen repeatedly, ten times or more. The chain combines TRBV28 with TRBJ2-2, with TRBD1 matching 8 bases. Germline V gene sequence: CDR1 MDHEN, CDR2 SYDVKM. Losses at the gene ends were 4 bases for V and 7 bases for J; bases not matched to a gene: 5. The CDR3 runs to 14 residues. The CDR3: CASSSQGANGELFF. CDR3 nucleotide sequence: TGTGCCAGCAGTTCGCAGGGGGCTAACGGGGAGCTGTTTTTT.

This clonotype was seen at least ten times. The chain couples TRBV28 to TRBJ1-1; D gene ambiguous. Trimming stripped 5 bases from V and 3 bases from J, with 16 bases between. Germline CDR1 and CDR2: MDHEN and SYDVKM. The CDR3 extends over 15 amino acids. CDR3 loop: CASSLPGGVDTEAFF. CDR3 DNA: TGTGCCAGCAGTCTACCTGGTGGGGTGGACACTGAAGCTTTCTTT.

In its sample, this clonotype was seen many times. The V and J genes are TRBV5-1 and TRBJ2-7, with no clear D. This CDR3 comprises 14 residues. V was trimmed by 0 bases and J by 2 bases, leaving 9 bases between them. CDR1 and CDR2 from the germline V gene are SGHRS and YFSETQ. The CDR3 here is CASSLGMLTYEQYF. The CDR3 nucleotides are TGCGCCAGCAGCTTGGGTATGTTAACCTACGAGCAGTACTTC.

This clonotype was seen at least ten times. The CDR3 spells CATSIRDPGANVLTF. The CDR3 DNA reads as TGTGCCACCAGCATCCGAGATCCTGGGGCCAACGTCCTGACTTTC. The rearrangement joins TRBV15 to TRBJ2-6; D not certain. The germline V and J ends were trimmed by 4 bases and 2 bases, with 9 bases remaining between them. The CDR3 consists of 15 residues. Germline V CDR1 and CDR2: LNHNV, YYDKDF (reference sequence).

This clonotype was detected ten times or more. The chain links TRBV28 to TRBJ2-7, with 11 bases that match TRBD2. The CDR3 contains 20 residues. The germline CDR1 and CDR2 sequences are MDHEN and SYDVKM. The V and J ends lost 1 base and 3 bases, in that order; junction bases with no gene match: 17. CDR3: CASSLLKGLAAPEPLYEQYF. The CDR3 nucleotides read TGTGCCAGCAGTTTATTAAAGGGACTAGCGGCCCCCGAGCCCCTCTACGAGCAGTACTTC.

This clonotype has a count of ten or more. This sequence joins TRBV27 and TRBJ1-3; D remains ambiguous. CDR3 size: 15 residues. Germline V lookup: CDR1 MNHEY, CDR2 SMNVEV (reference sequence). V lost 5 bases and J 1 base, leaving 12 bases between the germline ends. The CDR3 loop reads CASSPRSPSGNTIYF. CDR3 in DNA: TGTGCCAGCAGTCCCCGGAGCCCGTCTGGAAACACCATATATTTT.

This clonotype has at least ten counts. The chain is built from TRBV7-8 and TRBJ2-2; D might be TRBD2 (6 bases). This CDR3 is 15 amino acids long. Germline V gene data show CDR1 as SGHVS and CDR2 as FQNEAQ. Trimming removed 1 base at V and 9 bases at J, with 15 bases between. CDR3 DNA: TGTGCCAGCAGCTTAGAATCCTTGGGAGGACGGGAGCTGTTTTTT. This sequence encodes CASSLESLGGRELFF.

The table lists this clonotype with many counts. The chain carries TRBV20-1 and TRBJ1-3, with unresolved D. Trimming took off 3 bases at V and 0 bases at J, with 12 bases between the two ends. Germline CDR1 is DFQATT and CDR2 is SNEGSKA (reference sequence). CDR3 size: 15 residues. CDR3 sequence reads: CSASLEELSGNTIYF. CDR3 bases: TGCAGTGCTAGTTTGGAGGAGCTCTCTGGAAACACCATATATTTT.

In this sample, this clonotype turned up many times. V usage is TRBV28 and J usage is TRBJ2-5; D perhaps matches TRBD1 (7 bases). Germline loops: CDR1 MDHEN, CDR2 SYDVKM. Trimming took 6 bases from V and 5 from J, leaving 10 bases between them. The CDR3 spans 12 residues. The CDR3 DNA follows: TGTGCCAGCAGAGCAGGGGGGGAGACCCAGTACTTC. It specifies CASRAGGETQYF.

Worth noting for this clonotype: A much larger clone is a single base away; this may be a read error. The chain uses TRBV28 and TRBJ2-4; tentatively, D is TRBD2 (6 bases). The CDR3 consists of 13 residues. V gave up 9 bases and J gave up 5 bases, with 14 bases separating them. Germline V lookup: CDR1 MDHEN, CDR2 SYDVKM. The CDR3 DNA follows: TGTGCCAGAAGTCCATCGGGGGAAAACATTCAGTACTTC. As protein: CARSPSGENIQYF.

The gene calls are TRBV6-5 and TRBJ2-7, with unresolved D. The CDR3 contains 15 residues. CDR1 is MNHEY, CDR2 SVGAGI, per germline. V dropped 4 bases and J dropped 0 bases, with 13 bases sitting between them. CDR3 region: CASSFTGPISYEQYF. DNA for the CDR3: TGTGCCAGCAGTTTTACCGGACCGATCTCCTACGAGCAGTACTTC.